This section outlines one T cell receptor beta chain sequence together with its context. The CDR3 spans 15 residues. Germline CDR1 and CDR2: SGHNT and YENEEA. Trimming removed 4 bases from V and 4 bases from J; junction bases left unmatched: 6. This entry is derived from a study of OX40 agonist ivuxolimab in advanced cancers. About the research overall: The patients received agonistic anti-OX40 (CD134) antibody ivuxolimab. A partial response was reached by three patients: one with hepatocellular carcinoma and two with cutaneous melanoma. People who had prior anti-PD-1, anti-PD-L1 or anti-CTLA-4 therapy could take part, and around 43% had some.

Sequencing used immunoSEQ multiplex PCR; TCRdb keeps in-frame clones, though not all of them. The sample includes about 32,000 clones, about 89% of them seen just once. The source material was CD4+ or CD8+ T cells sorted from blood, sampled in a trial of the OX40 agonist ivuxolimab. The receptor's source is an adult with an advanced solid tumor such as melanoma, head and neck, liver or kidney cancer. The chain combines TRBV11-3 with TRBJ2-1, with 8 bases fitting TRBD2. CDR3 sequence: CASSSAVAGYNEQFF. The CDR3 DNA reads TGTGCCAGCAGCTCCGCGGTAGCGGGGTACAATGAGCAGTTCTTC.